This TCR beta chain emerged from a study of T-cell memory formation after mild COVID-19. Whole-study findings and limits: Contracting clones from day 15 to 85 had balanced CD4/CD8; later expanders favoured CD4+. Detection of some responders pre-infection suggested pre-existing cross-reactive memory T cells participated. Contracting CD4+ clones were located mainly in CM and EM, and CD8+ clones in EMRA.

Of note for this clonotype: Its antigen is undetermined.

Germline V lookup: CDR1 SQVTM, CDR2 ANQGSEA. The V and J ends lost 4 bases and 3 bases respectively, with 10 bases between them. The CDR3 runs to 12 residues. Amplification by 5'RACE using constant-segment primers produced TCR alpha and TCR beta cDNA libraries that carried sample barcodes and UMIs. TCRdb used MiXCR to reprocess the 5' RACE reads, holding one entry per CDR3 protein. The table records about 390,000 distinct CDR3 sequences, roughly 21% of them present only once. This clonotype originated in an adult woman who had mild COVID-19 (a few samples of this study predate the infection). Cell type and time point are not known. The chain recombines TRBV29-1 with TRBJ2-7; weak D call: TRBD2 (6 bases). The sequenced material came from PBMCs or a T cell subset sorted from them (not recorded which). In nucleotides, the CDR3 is TGCAGCGTTGTCGGGAGAGGCTACGAGCAGTACTTC. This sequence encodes CSVVGRGYEQYF.